This passage covers 29 T cell receptor beta chains from one sample sequenced in a study of Ad26.COV2.S vaccination and SARS-CoV-2 variants. Treatment given: some 20 received Ad26.COV2.S at low or high dose, single or two shots; 5 received placebo; per-sample allocation not given. Samples analyzed were those drawn on day 63 after the first vaccine or placebo injection. The protocol was immunoSEQ multiplex PCR, while the TCRdb copy is restricted to in-frame clones and leaves out a portion. The sample has about 280,000 clones; around 87% are singletons. The sequencing here drew on peripheral blood, taken in a trial of Ad26.COV2.S vaccine versus placebo. The receptor set was obtained from a person aged 18-65 years who received the Ad26.COV2.S COVID-19 vaccine or a placebo.

A remark on this clone: This same CDR3 is encoded by further DNA sequences in the sample. The chain has TRBV2 and TRBJ1-2; 9 bases align to TRBD1. This CDR3 has 12 residues. J was trimmed by 8 bases and V by 5 bases; bases with no gene match: 3. In germline, CDR1 is SNHLY, CDR2 FYNNEI. CDR3 sequence (DNA): TGTGCCAGCAGTCGACAGGGGGACGGCTACACCTTC. It codes for CASSRQGDGYTF. The whole variable domain, remainder taken from reference TRBV2 and TRBJ1-2, is EPEVTQTPSHQVTQMGQEVILRCVPISNHLYFYWYRQILGQKVEFLVSFYNNEISEKSEIFDDQFSVERPDGSNFTLKIRSTKLEDSAMYFCASSRQGDGYTFGSGTRLTVV.

This clone was observed a handful of times. The V and J genes are TRBV19 and TRBJ2-3; tentatively, D is TRBD2 (6 bases). Germline CDR1 reads LNHDA; CDR2 reads SQIVND (reference sequence). The CDR3 loop spans 15 amino acids. V gave up 1 base and J gave up 0 bases, with 8 bases separating them. The CDR3 nucleotides read TGTGCCAGTAGTATAGGGACTATCAGCACAGATACGCAGTATTTT. Amino acid sequence: CASSIGTISTDTQYF.

CDR3 sequence reads: CASSEWFHRRGTEAFF. CDR3 DNA sequence: TGTGCCAGCAGTGAATGGTTTCACAGAAGGGGCACTGAAGCTTTCTTT. V and J are TRBV25-1 and TRBJ1-1, with a possible D match to TRBD1 (5 bases). V was trimmed by 1 base and J by 4 bases, leaving 16 bases between them. CDR3 length: 16 amino acids. CDR1 is MGHDK, CDR2 SYGVNS, per germline.

J is TRBJ1-1 and V is TRBV30; maybe TRBD1 (6 bases). This CDR3 has 13 residues. The germline V gene has CDR1 GTSNPN and CDR2 SVGIG (reference sequence). Trimming removed 4 bases at V and 5 bases at J, with 14 bases between. CDR3 sequence (DNA): TGTGCCTGGATTCGGGGGGGCCGAACTGAAGCTTTCTTT. Amino acids: CAWIRGGRTEAFF.

V and J are TRBV3-1 (or the pseudogene TRBV3-2) and TRBJ1-5; D not certain. This CDR3 contains 18 residues. In germline, CDR1 is LGHDT, CDR2 YNNKEL (reference sequence). V shed 2 bases and J shed 0 bases, with 17 bases lying between them. The CDR3: CASSQTWGGIHSNQPQHF. The CDR3 DNA follows: TGTGCCAGCAGCCAAACCTGGGGAGGAATCCATAGCAATCAGCCCCAGCATTTT.

This chain connects TRBV15 to TRBJ1-2, with D unresolved. The CDR3 has 13 amino acids. The V gene's germline CDR1 is LNHNV and CDR2 YYDKDF (reference sequence). V was trimmed by 8 bases and J by 4 bases, leaving 14 bases between them. CDR3 DNA sequence: TGTGCCACCGGACGTGCAAGGAGCTATGGCTACACCTTC. It translates to CATGRARSYGYTF.

The chain is built from TRBV12-5 and TRBJ2-3; 9 bases fit TRBD1. Trimming at V came to 5 bases and at J to 3 bases, leaving 6 bases not matched to a gene. The CDR3 runs to 15 residues. In germline, CDR1 is LGHNT, CDR2 FRNRAP. CDR3 loop: CASGQQGAQTDTQYF. The CDR3 region has the DNA TGTGCTAGTGGTCAACAGGGGGCGCAGACAGATACGCAGTATTTT.

The V call is TRBV28, the J call TRBJ1-1; D is undetermined. The CDR3 consists of 13 residues. Germline-derived CDR1 and CDR2 are MDHEN and SYDVKM. V gave up 8 bases and J gave up 5 bases, with 15 bases separating them. This chain's CDR3 is CASGGLVGTEAFF. As DNA, the CDR3 is TGTGCCAGCGGCGGTCTAGTTGGAACTGAAGCTTTCTTT.

The chain links TRBV11-2 to TRBJ2-7; 8 nucleotides agree with TRBD1. The CDR3 extends over 13 amino acids. Germline V lookup: CDR1 SGHAT, CDR2 FQNNGV. Germline trimming cut 5 bases from V and 6 bases from J; bases unmatched to any gene: 6. The CDR3 DNA sequence: TGTGCCAGCAGCCCCGGGACAGGTATCGAGCAGTACTTC. Its translation: CASSPGTGIEQYF.

The gene calls are TRBV7-6 and TRBJ2-3; possible D gene TRBD2, 5 bases. V lost 1 base to trimming and J lost 0 bases, with 8 bases between them. This CDR3 has 15 amino acids. Germline CDR1 SGHVS, CDR2 FNYEAQ. CDR3 sequence (DNA): TGTGCCAGCAGCTTAGAGGGCGGGAGCACAGATACGCAGTATTTT. Protein product: CASSLEGGSTDTQYF.

This sequence joins TRBV5-1 and TRBJ1-2, with D tentatively TRBD1 (5 bases). The V gene's germline CDR1 is SGHRS and CDR2 YFSETQ. This CDR3 spans 14 amino acids. Trimming removed 0 bases at V and 8 bases at J, with 14 bases between. Here the CDR3 reads CASSLEPGVSGYTF. The CDR3 DNA follows: TGCGCCAGCAGCTTGGAGCCGGGGGTTAGCGGCTACACCTTC.

This chain joins TRBV19 and TRBJ2-3; D may be TRBD1 (6 bases). Germline loops: CDR1 LNHDA, CDR2 SQIVND (reference sequence). There are 15 residues in the CDR3. V lost 4 bases and J lost 2, with 13 bases in between. CDR3: CASSTRGVATDTQYF. The CDR3 DNA sequence: TGTGCCAGTAGTACCAGGGGTGTGGCCACAGATACGCAGTATTTT.

This chain links TRBV2 with TRBJ2-3, with 9 bases aligning to TRBD2. After removal of 2 bases from V and 3 bases from J, the junction contained 6 bases not matched to a gene. This CDR3 contains 16 residues. Germline V gives CDR1 SNHLY, CDR2 FYNNEI. CDR3 region: CASSERGLAGTDTQYF. For the CDR3, the DNA is TGTGCCAGCAGTGAAAGGGGCCTAGCGGGGACAGATACGCAGTATTTT.

With respect to this clone: In the same sample, other DNA sequences code for this CDR3. The V and J genes are TRBV19 and TRBJ1-2, with TRBD1 as a possible D gene (5 bases). The CDR3 has 13 amino acids. Germline CDR1 LNHDA, CDR2 SQIVND (reference sequence). Trimming removed 2 bases at V and 2 bases at J, with 6 bases between. In DNA, the CDR3 is TGTGCCAGTAGTATACAGGGAAACTATGGCTACACCTTC. Residues: CASSIQGNYGYTF.

The chain carries TRBV30 and TRBJ1-3, with D hard to call. Germline CDR1 is GTSNPN and CDR2 is SVGIG (reference sequence). The V end lost 2 bases, the J end lost 1 base, and 9 bases lay between the germline ends. The length of the CDR3 is 14 residues. Here the CDR3 DNA reads TGTGCCTGGAGTAAGGGTGGGTCTGGAAACACCATATATTTT. It encodes CAWSKGGSGNTIYF.

CDR3 nucleotide sequence: TGTGCCAGCAGCGCGGGGGGACAGGGCAATCAGCCCCAGCATTTT. This translates into CASSAGGQGNQPQHF. This chain connects TRBV5-6 to TRBJ1-5; 8 bases are a match to TRBD1. V lost 4 bases to trimming and J lost 2 bases; unmatched junction nucleotides: 5. Germline values: CDR1 SGHDT, CDR2 YYEEEE. The CDR3 has 15 amino acids.

The J gene is TRBJ2-6, the V gene TRBV6-5, with D hard to call. The V gene lost 6 bases and the J gene lost 0 bases, with 6 bases spanning the gap. There are 14 residues in the CDR3. Germline-derived CDR1 and CDR2 are MNHEY and SVGAGI. CDR3 residues: CASSQFSGANVLTF. As DNA, the CDR3 is TGTGCCAGCAGCCAATTCTCTGGGGCCAACGTCCTGACTTTC.

This clone showed up just once. The genes are TRBV5-4 and TRBJ2-6; D gene unclear. Germline assignment: CDR1 SGHNT and CDR2 YYREEE (reference sequence). The CDR3 extends over 16 amino acids. V was cut by 5 bases and J by 0 bases, with 12 bases left in between. CDR3 DNA: TGTGCCAGCAGTACCATTGGGGACTCTGGGGCCAACGTCCTGACTTTC. This encodes CASSTIGDSGANVLTF. Looking up the rest from reference TRBV5-4 and TRBJ2-6 gives the full variable domain: ETGVTQSPTHLIKTRGQQVTLRCSSQSGHNTVSWYQQALGQGPQFIFQYYREEENGRGNFPPRFSGLQFPNYSSELNVNALELDDSALYLCASSTIGDSGANVLTFGAGSRLTVL.

The rearrangement uses TRBV5-1 and TRBJ1-5; 10 positions agree with TRBD1. Germline assignment: CDR1 SGHRS and CDR2 YFSETQ. The CDR3 length is 15 residues. V was clipped by 0 bases and J by 10 bases; unmatched bases: 7. DNA for the CDR3: TGCGCCAGCAGCTTGGTGGGACAGGGGACCGACCCCCAGCATTTT. Translation gives CASSLVGQGTDPQHF.

The chain employs TRBV7-2 and TRBJ1-2; D not certain. Per the germline V gene, CDR1 is SGHTA and CDR2 is FQGNSA. The ends were cut back, 0 bases at V and 2 bases at J, with 10 bases in the middle. This CDR3 comprises 15 residues. The CDR3 nucleotides are TGTGCCAGCAGCTTAGCGCTCGGCGGAAACTATGGCTACACCTTC. Translation: CASSLALGGNYGYTF.

The rearrangement uses TRBV7-2 and TRBJ1-1; 9 nucleotides line up with TRBD1. There are 14 residues in the CDR3. V lost 5 bases to trimming and J lost 1 base; unmatched junction nucleotides: 2. Germline CDR1 SGHTA, CDR2 FQGNSA. The CDR3 here is CASSPGQGNTEAFF. The CDR3 DNA sequence: TGTGCCAGCAGCCCGGGACAGGGGAACACTGAAGCTTTCTTT.

The chain has TRBV6-6 and TRBJ2-5; tentatively, D is TRBD2 (5 bases). The V end lost 3 bases, the J end lost 3 bases, and 11 bases lay between the germline ends. The CDR3 is made up of 14 amino acids. From germline, CDR1 is MNHNY and CDR2 SVGAGI (reference sequence). In nucleotides, the CDR3 is TGTGCCAGCAGTTATTCGGGGTCTAAAGAGACCCAGTACTTC. This codes for CASSYSGSKETQYF.

The rearrangement uses TRBV25-1 and TRBJ1-5; 7 positions match TRBD1. V shed 4 bases and J 7 bases; nucleotides not matched to a gene: 7. Looked up from germline, CDR1 is MGHDK and CDR2 is SYGVNS. This CDR3 has 14 amino acids. CDR3 loop: CASSGHRGGQPQHF. The CDR3 nucleotides read TGTGCCAGCAGTGGCCACAGGGGAGGGCAGCCCCAGCATTTT. Variable domain in full (rest from reference TRBV25-1 and TRBJ1-5): EADIYQTPRYLVIGTGKKITLECSQTMGHDKMYWYQQDPGMELHLIHYSYGVNSTEKGDLSSESTVSRIRTEHFPLTLESARPSHTSQYLCASSGHRGGQPQHFGDGTRLSIL.

The J gene is TRBJ2-3, the V gene TRBV5-1; D is possibly TRBD1 (5 bases). Germline CDR1 and CDR2: SGHRS and YFSETQ. V lost 0 bases to trimming and J lost 6 bases, with 17 bases between them. The CDR3 has 16 residues. The CDR3 loop is CASSLEGVVLFDTQYF. In DNA, the CDR3 is TGCGCCAGCAGCTTGGAAGGGGTTGTTCTTTTTGATACGCAGTATTTT.

This clone was seen only once. The chain employs TRBV18 and TRBJ2-1; the match to TRBD2 covers 7 bases. The J segment lost 4 bases and the V segment lost 4 bases, leaving 7 bases of the junction unmatched. The germline gives CDR1 KGHSH, CDR2 LQKENI. The CDR3 sequence is 15 residues long. CDR3 DNA sequence: TGTGCCAGCTCACGGGGGAGGGAGGCTTACAATGAGCAGTTCTTC. It specifies CASSRGREAYNEQFF. Full variable domain (missing parts from reference TRBV18 and TRBJ2-1): NAGVMQNPRHLVRRRGQEARLRCSPMKGHSHVYWYRQLPEEGLKFMVYLQKENIIDESGMPKERFSAEFPKEGPSILRIQQVVRGDSAAYFCASSRGREAYNEQFFGPGTRLTVL.

The chain carries TRBV7-9 and TRBJ1-2; the D is unclear. Germline V gene sequence: CDR1 SEHNR, CDR2 FQNEAQ (reference sequence). With 4 bases removed from V and 8 bases from J, the gap between germline ends came to 14 bases. The CDR3 has 13 residues. Here the CDR3 reads CASSSTWDGGYTF. The CDR3 bases are TGTGCCAGCAGCTCCACTTGGGATGGCGGCTACACCTTC.

This chain joins TRBV27 and TRBJ2-2, with 7 positions matching TRBD1. Trimming took 3 bases from V and 7 from J; bases not matched to a gene: 11. The germline V gene encodes CDR1 MNHEY and CDR2 SMNVEV (reference sequence). This CDR3 is built from 16 residues. CDR3 coding DNA: TGTGCCAGCAGTTTTGGGGGAACAGGGGCTGGCGGGGAGCTGTTTTTT. Protein product: CASSFGGTGAGGELFF.

CDR3 sequence reads: CASNSYYEQYF. CDR3 nucleotides: TGTGCCAGCAACAGTTACTACGAGCAGTACTTC. The chain is built from TRBV2 and TRBJ2-7; D remains unclear. V lost 7 bases, J lost 3 bases, and 7 bases lay in between. The CDR3 has 11 amino acids. CDR1 and CDR2 from the germline V gene are SNHLY and FYNNEI.

The V gene is TRBV15, the J gene TRBJ2-7; D is ambiguous. Trimming took off 1 base at V and 1 base at J, with 11 bases between the two ends. The CDR3 runs 15 residues. CDR1 is LNHNV, CDR2 YYDKDF, per germline (reference sequence). The CDR3 region is CATSRGGSLSYEQYF. In nucleotides, the CDR3 is TGTGCCACCAGCAGAGGAGGTTCCTTGTCCTACGAGCAGTACTTC.